These 29 T cell receptor beta chains share one sample of origin, sequenced in a study of shared clonotypes between healthy human individuals. Libraries were prepared by immunoSEQ multiplex PCR; TCRdb keeps only in-frame clonotypes and omits some of them. Of approximately 2.5 million clones listed, approximately 90% are singletons. The sequencing input was naive CD4+ T cells sorted from blood. Regarding subset: CD45RA+ positively selected. The receptors come from a man in his late teens or twenties in good health.

The chain uses TRBV7-6 and TRBJ2-2; D possibly corresponds to TRBD1 (6 bases). V shed 5 bases and J shed 5 bases, with 18 bases lying between them. Per germline, CDR1 SGHVS and CDR2 FNYEAQ. The CDR3 has 16 residues. CDR3 in amino acids: CASSQPGTPGTGELFF. Written as DNA, the CDR3 is TGTGCCAGCAGCCAACCCGGGACACCGGGGACCGGGGAGCTGTTTTTT.

As regards this clone: The sample contains more than one DNA sequence encoding this CDR3. The J gene is TRBJ2-7, the V gene TRBV6-6, with TRBD1 identical over 8 bases. Germline assignment: CDR1 MNHNY and CDR2 SVGAGI (reference sequence). V was clipped by 6 bases and J by 0 bases; unmatched bases: 4. The CDR3 spans 14 residues. In DNA, the CDR3 is TGTGCCAGCAGCCCCGGACAGGGCTCCTACGAGCAGTACTTC. Its translation is CASSPGQGSYEQYF.

Of note for this clone: This same CDR3 is encoded by further DNA sequences in the sample. The genes are TRBV18 and TRBJ1-5; TRBD1 matches 8 bases. This CDR3 has 13 amino acids. CDR1 is KGHSH and CDR2 is LQKENI in the germline V gene. J gave up 6 bases and V 2 bases, and 0 bases lay outside the gene matches. The CDR3 loop is CASSPGTGQPQHF. CDR3 in DNA: TGTGCCAGCTCACCAGGGACAGGTCAGCCCCAGCATTTT.

This chain connects TRBV7-6 to TRBJ2-3; 14 bases fit TRBD2. The CDR3 contains 19 residues. The V gene end was trimmed by 1 base and the J gene end by 2 bases; junction bases not matched to a gene: 8. Germline V gives CDR1 SGHVS, CDR2 FNYEAQ. CDR3 DNA: TGTGCCAGCAGCTTAGTCGGGACTAGCGGGGGCCGGAACACAGATACGCAGTATTTT. Translation gives CASSLVGTSGGRNTDTQYF.

This clone was recorded only once. The chain recombines TRBV30 with TRBJ1-3; no clear D gene. The germline V gene encodes CDR1 GTSNPN and CDR2 SVGIG (reference sequence). Trimming cost V 7 bases and J 2 bases, with 12 bases left between them. The CDR3 is made up of 13 amino acids. This CDR3 is CASSAGPGNTIYF. The CDR3 DNA reads as TGTGCCTCCTCTGCTGGGCCTGGAAACACCATATATTTT.

V usage is TRBV2 and J usage is TRBJ2-5, with TRBD2 identical over 7 bases. Near its end, the DNA agrees better with TRBJ2-7, so the J call may be wrong. This CDR3 has 17 residues. The germline V gene encodes CDR1 SNHLY and CDR2 FYNNEI. Written as DNA, the CDR3 is TGTGCCAGCAGTGTTGCAAATCCTGGGGGGGGGACCTACGAGCAGTACTTC. Encoded protein: CASSVANPGGGTYEQYF.

The chain is built from TRBV4-1 and TRBJ2-5; TRBD1 matches at 11 bases. V shed 4 bases, J shed 2 bases, and the junction held 6 bases outside the gene matches. CDR1 is MGHRA and CDR2 is YSYEKL in the germline V gene. The length of the CDR3 is 16 residues. The CDR3 coding sequence is TGCGCCAGCAGCCCATCAGGGGACAGGGGGCAAGAGACCCAGTACTTC. Encoded protein: CASSPSGDRGQETQYF.

With regard to this clone: The same CDR3 arises from other DNA sequences in this sample as well. The V call is TRBV6-6, the J call TRBJ2-7, with 9 nucleotides matching TRBD1. After removal of 6 bases from V and 0 bases from J, the junction contained 6 bases not matched to a gene. The CDR3 spans 15 residues. Per the germline V gene, CDR1 is MNHNY and CDR2 is SVGAGI (reference sequence). This CDR3 reads CASSRGTGSSYEQYF. The CDR3 DNA follows: TGTGCCAGCAGCCGCGGGACAGGGAGCTCCTACGAGCAGTACTTC.

This chain joins TRBV6-1 and TRBJ2-7; D not resolved. The CDR3 runs 13 residues. Germline-derived CDR1 and CDR2 are MNHNS and SASEGT. The germline V and J ends were trimmed by 1 base and 6 bases, with 10 bases remaining between them. This CDR3 reads CASSEGWGSEQYF. The CDR3 nucleotides read TGTGCCAGCAGTGAAGGATGGGGAAGCGAGCAGTACTTC.

J is TRBJ1-5 and V is TRBV2, with D possibly being TRBD1 (5 bases). Germline CDR1 and CDR2: SNHLY and FYNNEI. The ends were cut back, 9 bases at V and 4 bases at J, with 16 bases in the middle. The CDR3 is 14 residues long. The CDR3: CASSLQQVNQPQHF. In DNA form, the CDR3 reads TGTGCCAGTTCTTTACAACAGGTAAATCAGCCCCAGCATTTT. Supplemented by reference TRBV2 and TRBJ1-5, the full variable domain reads EPEVTQTPSHQVTQMGQEVILRCVPISNHLYFYWYRQILGQKVEFLVSFYNNEISEKSEIFDDQFSVERPDGSNFTLKIRSTKLEDSAMYFCASSLQQVNQPQHFGDGTRLSIL.

This clone was observed a few times. The V call is TRBV29-1, the J call TRBJ1-1; D perhaps matches TRBD1 (5 bases). The V end was cut by 6 bases, the J end by 1 base, with 15 bases between. The germline CDR1 and CDR2 sequences are SQVTM and ANQGSEA. This CDR3 comprises 14 residues. The CDR3 protein is CSVSGRVANTEAFF. DNA of the CDR3: TGCAGCGTGTCAGGGCGAGTGGCGAACACTGAAGCTTTCTTT.

The rearrangement uses TRBV27 and TRBJ1-5, with unresolved D. CDR1 and CDR2 from the germline V gene are MNHEY and SMNVEV (reference sequence). CDR3 length equals 15 residues. Trimming pared 6 bases from V and 4 bases from J, leaving 16 bases between. This chain's CDR3 is CASRKTLLGNQPQHF. CDR3 DNA: TGTGCCAGCAGAAAGACACTCCTGGGAAATCAGCCCCAGCATTTT.

This clone occurred once. The gene calls are TRBV5-1 and TRBJ2-5, with 7 bases aligning to TRBD1. The CDR3 totals 15 residues. Germline loops: CDR1 SGHRS, CDR2 YFSETQ. J lost 5 bases, V lost 4 bases, and 11 bases had no gene match. The CDR3 region is CASSPTGTERETQYF. Written as DNA, the CDR3 is TGCGCCAGCAGCCCGACCGGGACAGAGAGGGAGACCCAGTACTTC.

Comments on this clone: This same CDR3 is encoded by further DNA sequences in the sample. The chain is built from TRBV10-3 and TRBJ2-3, with D tentatively TRBD1 (5 bases). Germline lookup yields CDR1 ENHRY and CDR2 SYGVKD. V gave up 6 bases and J gave up 6 bases, with 13 bases separating them. The length of the CDR3 is 13 residues. The CDR3 region is CAIRAGAGDTQYF. The DNA for the CDR3 is TGTGCCATCAGGGCTGGGGCAGGGGATACGCAGTATTTT.

This rearrangement joins TRBV5-4 to TRBJ2-3; TRBD2 agrees at 11 bases. This CDR3 comprises 17 residues. The V segment lost 3 bases and the J segment 4 bases; nucleotides outside the gene matches: 10. Looked up from germline, CDR1 is SGHNT and CDR2 is YYREEE (reference sequence). The CDR3 DNA follows: TGTGCCAGCAGCTCCGAACCGGGACTAGCGGCCTCAGATACGCAGTATTTT. Residues: CASSSEPGLAASDTQYF.

The CDR3 is CARSLVAGGENEQFF. CDR3 nucleotide sequence: TGTGCCAGAAGCTTAGTAGCGGGAGGAGAAAATGAGCAGTTCTTC. The chain employs TRBV7-5 and TRBJ2-1; TRBD2 is the table's D call, not checked against the DNA. TRBV7-5 is tagged as a pseudogene. CDR3 length: 15 amino acids.

The chain recombines TRBV18 with TRBJ1-4; D gene ambiguous. In germline, CDR1 is KGHSH, CDR2 LQKENI. The V and J ends lost 3 bases and 0 bases respectively, with 5 bases between them. The CDR3 covers 14 residues. The CDR3 region has the DNA TGTGCCAGCTCACCGTTCTCAACTAATGAAAAACTGTTTTTT. This sequence encodes CASSPFSTNEKLFF.

This rearrangement joins TRBV19 to TRBJ2-7; maybe TRBD2 (6 bases). CDR3 length equals 15 residues. Trimming cost V 6 bases and J 1 base, with 16 bases left between them. Germline CDR1 is LNHDA and CDR2 is SQIVND (reference sequence). The CDR3 is CASSRPGLLSYEQYF. CDR3 sequence (DNA): TGTGCCAGTAGCCGCCCGGGACTCCTATCCTACGAGCAGTACTTC.

The gene calls are TRBV7-8 and TRBJ2-7, with 8 nucleotides matching TRBD2. CDR1 SGHVS and CDR2 FQNEAQ come from the germline V gene. The CDR3 has 18 residues. V shed 0 bases and J 0 bases; nucleotides not matched to a gene: 10. The CDR3 nucleotides are TGTGCCAGCAGCTTAGCGGGGTTAGCGGGGCCCAGCTCCTACGAGCAGTACTTC. Its protein product is CASSLAGLAGPSSYEQYF.

This chain joins TRBV18 and TRBJ2-5, with D possibly matching TRBD2 (5 bases). Trimming pared 0 bases from V and 5 bases from J, leaving 10 bases between. Germline V CDR1 and CDR2: KGHSH, LQKENI. The CDR3 has 14 residues. The CDR3 loop reads CASSPPVRVETQYF. CDR3 sequence (DNA): TGTGCCAGCTCACCACCGGTGAGGGTTGAGACCCAGTACTTC.

The gene calls are TRBV5-4 and TRBJ2-1, with D possibly being TRBD1 (5 bases). Germline V CDR1 and CDR2: SGHNT, YYREEE (reference sequence). There are 15 residues in the CDR3. The V end was cut by 2 bases, the J end by 1 base, with 10 bases between. Here the CDR3 reads CASSLPGMSYNEQFF. The CDR3 DNA reads TGTGCCAGCAGCTTACCAGGGATGTCCTACAATGAGCAGTTCTTC.

The chain joins TRBV9 to TRBJ1-1; D may be TRBD1 (6 bases). CDR1 is SGDLS and CDR2 is YYNGEE in the germline V gene. There are 14 residues in the CDR3. Trimming cost V 3 bases and J 4 bases, with 13 bases left between them. CDR3 protein: CASSAYGRGTEAFF. In nucleotides, the CDR3 is TGTGCCAGCAGCGCCTACGGCAGGGGCACTGAAGCTTTCTTT.

CDR3 in amino acids: CASSLGQGAYYGYTF. The CDR3 nucleotides are TGTGCCAGCAGTTTGGGACAGGGGGCGTACTATGGCTACACCTTC. This chain connects TRBV28 to TRBJ1-2; 12 bases fit TRBD1. The CDR3 is made up of 15 amino acids. Germline V CDR1 and CDR2: MDHEN, SYDVKM. Trimming cost V 3 bases and J 3 bases; bases outside gene matches: 2.

The V and J genes are TRBV10-1 and TRBJ2-4; 11 nucleotides agree with TRBD2. The V gene's germline CDR1 is WNHNN and CDR2 SYGVQD (reference sequence). The CDR3 runs to 17 residues. The V and J ends lost 1 base and 2 bases, in that order; junction bases with no gene match: 4. The chain's CDR3 is CASSEFSGRVPKNIQYF. Here the CDR3 DNA reads TGCGCCAGCAGTGAGTTTAGCGGGAGGGTTCCCAAAAACATTCAGTACTTC.

The chain employs TRBV28 and TRBJ2-7; D may be TRBD1 or TRBD2 (5 bases each). The CDR3 runs to 15 residues. Germline V gives CDR1 MDHEN, CDR2 SYDVKM. The germline V and J ends were trimmed by 6 bases and 0 bases, with 15 bases remaining between them. Here the CDR3 reads CASSPGRWFSYEQYF. CDR3 DNA: TGTGCCAGCAGCCCGGGACGGTGGTTCTCCTACGAGCAGTACTTC.

V usage is TRBV7-9 and J usage is TRBJ2-5, with 7 bases that match TRBD2. Germline assignment: CDR1 SEHNR and CDR2 FQNEAQ (reference sequence). The CDR3 spans 13 residues. V trimming: 8 bases; J trimming: 3 bases; junction bases outside the gene matches: 6. CDR3: CASSRAGEETQYF. DNA for the CDR3: TGTGCCAGCTCCCGTGCGGGGGAAGAGACCCAGTACTTC.

V and J are TRBV19 and TRBJ1-6, with 8 bases identical to TRBD1. Germline assignment: CDR1 LNHDA and CDR2 SQIVND (reference sequence). CDR3 length: 15 amino acids. The V gene end was trimmed by 5 bases and the J gene end by 8 bases; junction bases not matched to a gene: 8. The CDR3 reads CASSLDRVSHSPLHF. In nucleotides, the CDR3 is TGTGCCAGTAGTCTGGACAGGGTGTCTCATTCACCCCTCCACTTT.

The J gene is TRBJ2-7, the V gene TRBV5-1; D not certain. Germline assignment: CDR1 SGHRS and CDR2 YFSETQ. CDR3 length: 12 amino acids. The germline V and J ends were trimmed by 3 bases and 6 bases, with 10 bases remaining between them. Written as DNA, the CDR3 is TGCGCCAGCAGCTCGAGCATCGGCGAGCAGTACTTC. Protein sequence: CASSSSIGEQYF. Combining the CDR3 with reference TRBV5-1 and TRBJ2-7 gives the whole variable domain KAGVTQTPRYLIKTRGQQVTLSCSPISGHRSVSWYQQTPGQGLQFLFEYFSETQRNKGNFPGRFSGRQFSNSRSEMNVSTLELGDSALYLCASSSSIGEQYFGPGTRLTVT.

This chain connects TRBV30 to TRBJ2-7, with a tentative D call TRBD1 (6 bases). Germline V CDR1 and CDR2: GTSNPN, SVGIG (reference sequence). The CDR3 is made up of 13 amino acids. V was clipped by 4 bases and J by 3 bases, with 13 bases between them. The DNA of the CDR3 is TGTGCCTGGATGCCGACAGGAAACTACGAGCAGTACTTC. Protein sequence: CAWMPTGNYEQYF.